This T cell receptor beta chain was identified in a study of T cell repertoires in cytomegalovirus infection. Study overall: Public TCR beta signatures were indicative of both CMV infection and a matching HLA type.

A note on this clonotype: Its antigen is undetermined. A read error is possible here, since a much larger clone lies one base away.

TCRdb recomputed calls from the reads with MiXCR, one row per CDR3 protein. The sample carries around 140,000 distinct CDR3 sequences, more than 30% recorded once. Trimming took off 8 bases at V and 2 bases at J, with 3 bases between the two ends. The CDR3 runs to 11 residues. This specimen consisted of CD8+ T cells from cultured PBMCs, obtained from culture after CMV antigen stimulation. The gene calls are TRBV12-3 or TRBV12-4 and TRBJ2-2; D gene ambiguous. The TCR was taken from a human donor in good health (CMV status not recorded). Some clones in this sample may be carry-over from other donors' samples. The CDR3 DNA sequence: TGTGCCAGCCATAACACCGGGGAGCTGTTTTTT. It yields the protein CASHNTGELFF.